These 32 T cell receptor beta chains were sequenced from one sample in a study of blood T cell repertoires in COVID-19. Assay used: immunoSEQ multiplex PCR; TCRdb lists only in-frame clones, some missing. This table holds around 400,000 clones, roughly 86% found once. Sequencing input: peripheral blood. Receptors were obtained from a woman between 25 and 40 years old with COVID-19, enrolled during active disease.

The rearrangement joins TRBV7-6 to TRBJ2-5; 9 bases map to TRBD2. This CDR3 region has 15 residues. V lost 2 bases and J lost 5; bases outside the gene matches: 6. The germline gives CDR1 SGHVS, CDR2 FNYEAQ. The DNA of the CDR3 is TGTGCCAGCAGCTTACGTCAAGGACTAGCGGAGACCCAGTACTTC. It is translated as CASSLRQGLAETQYF.

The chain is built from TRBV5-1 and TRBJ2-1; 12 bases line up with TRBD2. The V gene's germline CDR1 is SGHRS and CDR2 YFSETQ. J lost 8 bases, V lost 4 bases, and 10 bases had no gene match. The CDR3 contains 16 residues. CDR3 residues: CASSPKTSGSVYEQFF. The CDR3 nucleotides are TGCGCCAGCAGCCCGAAGACTAGCGGGAGTGTCTATGAGCAGTTCTTC.

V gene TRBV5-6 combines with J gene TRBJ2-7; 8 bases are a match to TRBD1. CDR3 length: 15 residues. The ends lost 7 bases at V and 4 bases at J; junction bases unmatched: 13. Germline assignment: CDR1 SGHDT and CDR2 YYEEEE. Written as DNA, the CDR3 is TGTGCCAGCGGATTTTGGACAGGGCAGGGTTACGAGCAGTACTTC. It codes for CASGFWTGQGYEQYF.

The CDR3 DNA sequence: TGCGCCAGCAGCGCAAGAACAGGGGCCCTAAATTCACCCCTCCACTTT. It yields the protein CASSARTGALNSPLHF. The gene calls are TRBV5-1 and TRBJ1-6; 7 bases map to TRBD1. The germline V gene encodes CDR1 SGHRS and CDR2 YFSETQ. This CDR3 has 16 amino acids. V shed 4 bases, J shed 7 bases, and the junction held 11 bases outside the gene matches.

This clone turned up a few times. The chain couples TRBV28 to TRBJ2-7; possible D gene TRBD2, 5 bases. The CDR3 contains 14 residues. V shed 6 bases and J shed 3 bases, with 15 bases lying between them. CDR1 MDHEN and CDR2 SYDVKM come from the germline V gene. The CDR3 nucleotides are TGTGCCAGCAGCGAGGCCAGCGGACGCTACGAGCAGTACTTC. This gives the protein CASSEASGRYEQYF. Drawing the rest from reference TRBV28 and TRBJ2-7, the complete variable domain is DVKVTQSSRYLVKRTGEKVFLECVQDMDHENMFWYRQDPGLGLRLIYFSYDVKMKEKGDIPEGYSVSREKKERFSLILESASTNQTSMYLCASSEASGRYEQYFGPGTRLTVT.

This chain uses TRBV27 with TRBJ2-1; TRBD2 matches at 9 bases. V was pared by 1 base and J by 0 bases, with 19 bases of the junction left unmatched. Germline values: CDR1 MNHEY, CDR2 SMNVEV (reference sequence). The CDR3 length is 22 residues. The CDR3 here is CASSLYPFSPSGIGSSYNEQFF. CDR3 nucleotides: TGTGCCAGCAGTTTATACCCTTTTAGTCCTAGCGGGATCGGGAGCTCCTACAATGAGCAGTTCTTC.

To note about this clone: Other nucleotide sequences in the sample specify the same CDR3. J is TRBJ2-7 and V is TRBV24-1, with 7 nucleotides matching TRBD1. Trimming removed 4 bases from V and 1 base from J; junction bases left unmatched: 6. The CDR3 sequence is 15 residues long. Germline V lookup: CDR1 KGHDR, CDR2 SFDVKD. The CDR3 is CATSDPGQSSYEQYF. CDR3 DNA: TGTGCCACCAGTGACCCGGGACAGAGTTCCTACGAGCAGTACTTC.

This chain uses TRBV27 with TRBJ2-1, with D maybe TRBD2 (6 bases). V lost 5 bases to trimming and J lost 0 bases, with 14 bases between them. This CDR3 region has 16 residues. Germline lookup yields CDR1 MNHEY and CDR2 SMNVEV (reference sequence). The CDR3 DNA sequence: TGTGCCAGCAGTCGTCGGGCGGACTACTCCTACAATGAGCAGTTCTTC. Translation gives CASSRRADYSYNEQFF.

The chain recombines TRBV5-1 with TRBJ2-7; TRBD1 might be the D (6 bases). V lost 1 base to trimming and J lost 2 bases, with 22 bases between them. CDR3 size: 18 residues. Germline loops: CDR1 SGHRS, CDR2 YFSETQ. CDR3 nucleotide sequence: TGCGCCAGCAGCTTGTGGGGGCCGGGGACATCACGAGCCTACGAGCAGTACTTC. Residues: CASSLWGPGTSRAYEQYF.

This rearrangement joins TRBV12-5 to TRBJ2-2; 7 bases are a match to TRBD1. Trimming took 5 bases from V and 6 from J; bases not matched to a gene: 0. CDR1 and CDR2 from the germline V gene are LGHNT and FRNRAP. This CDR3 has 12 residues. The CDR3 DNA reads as TGTGCTAGTGGTAGGGGGCCCGGGGAGCTGTTTTTT. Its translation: CASGRGPGELFF.

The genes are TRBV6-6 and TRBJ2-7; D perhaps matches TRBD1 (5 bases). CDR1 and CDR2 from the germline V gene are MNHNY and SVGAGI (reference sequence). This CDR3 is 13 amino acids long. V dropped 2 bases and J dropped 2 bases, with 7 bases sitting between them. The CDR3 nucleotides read TGTGCCAGCAGTTACCTGGGGCCCTACGAGCAGTACTTC. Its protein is CASSYLGPYEQYF.

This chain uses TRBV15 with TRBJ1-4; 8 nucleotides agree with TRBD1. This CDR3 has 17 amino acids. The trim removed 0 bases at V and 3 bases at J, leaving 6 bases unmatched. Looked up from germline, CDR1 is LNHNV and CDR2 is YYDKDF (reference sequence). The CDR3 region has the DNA TGTGCCACCAGCAGAGACGACGGACAGGGCCCTAATGAAAAACTGTTTTTT. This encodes CATSRDDGQGPNEKLFF.

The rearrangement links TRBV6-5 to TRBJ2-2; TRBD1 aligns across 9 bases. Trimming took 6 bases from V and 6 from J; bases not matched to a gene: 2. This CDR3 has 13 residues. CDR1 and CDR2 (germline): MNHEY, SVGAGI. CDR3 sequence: CASSRQGAGELFF. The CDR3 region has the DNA TGTGCCAGCAGCCGACAGGGGGCCGGGGAGCTGTTTTTT.

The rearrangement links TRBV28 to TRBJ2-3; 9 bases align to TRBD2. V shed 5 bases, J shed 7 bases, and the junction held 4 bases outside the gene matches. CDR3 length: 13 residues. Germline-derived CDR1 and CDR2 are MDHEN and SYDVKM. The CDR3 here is CASSPGLAYTQYF. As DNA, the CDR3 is TGTGCCAGCAGTCCTGGACTAGCGTATACGCAGTATTTT.

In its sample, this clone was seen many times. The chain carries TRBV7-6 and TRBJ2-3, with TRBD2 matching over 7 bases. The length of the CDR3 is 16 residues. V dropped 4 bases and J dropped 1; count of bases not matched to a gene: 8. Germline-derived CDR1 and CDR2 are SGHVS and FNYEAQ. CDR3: CASSSEETSGTDTQYF. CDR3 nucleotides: TGTGCCAGCAGCTCAGAGGAAACTAGCGGCACAGATACGCAGTATTTT.

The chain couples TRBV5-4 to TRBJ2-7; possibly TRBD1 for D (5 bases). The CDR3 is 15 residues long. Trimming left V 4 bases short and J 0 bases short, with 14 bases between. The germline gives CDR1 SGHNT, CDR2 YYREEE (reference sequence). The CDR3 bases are TGTGCCAGCAGCCGTGACAGTGATAGCTCCTACGAGCAGTACTTC. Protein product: CASSRDSDSSYEQYF.

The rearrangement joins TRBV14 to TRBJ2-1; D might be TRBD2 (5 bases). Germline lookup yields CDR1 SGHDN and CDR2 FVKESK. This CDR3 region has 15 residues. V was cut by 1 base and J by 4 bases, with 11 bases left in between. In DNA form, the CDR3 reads TGTGCCAGCAGCCAAGTCGGCCGACTATACAATGAGCAGTTCTTC. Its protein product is CASSQVGRLYNEQFF.

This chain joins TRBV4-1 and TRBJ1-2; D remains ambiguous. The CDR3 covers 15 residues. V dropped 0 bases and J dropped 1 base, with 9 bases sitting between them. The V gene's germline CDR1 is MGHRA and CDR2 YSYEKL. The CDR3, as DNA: TGCGCCAGCAGCCAAGAGGGCAATCTTAACTATGGCTACACCTTC. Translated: CASSQEGNLNYGYTF.

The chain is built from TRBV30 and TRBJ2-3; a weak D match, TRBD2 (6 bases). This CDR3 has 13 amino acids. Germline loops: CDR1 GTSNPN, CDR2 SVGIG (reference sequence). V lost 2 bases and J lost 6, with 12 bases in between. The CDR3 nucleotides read TGTGCCTGGAGTTACCGGGGAGGTGATACGCAGTATTTT. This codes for CAWSYRGGDTQYF.

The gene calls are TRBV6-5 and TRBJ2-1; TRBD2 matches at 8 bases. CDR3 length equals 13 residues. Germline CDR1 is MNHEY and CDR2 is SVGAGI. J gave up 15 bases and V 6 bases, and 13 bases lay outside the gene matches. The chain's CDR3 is CASSSVEAGGPFF. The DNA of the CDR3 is TGTGCCAGCAGCTCAGTAGAGGCGGGGGGTCCGTTCTTC.

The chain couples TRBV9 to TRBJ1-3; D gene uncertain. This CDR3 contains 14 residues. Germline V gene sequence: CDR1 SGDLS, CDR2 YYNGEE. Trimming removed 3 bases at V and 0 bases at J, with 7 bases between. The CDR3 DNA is TGTGCCAGCAGCGCCACAGACTCTGGAAACACCATATATTTT. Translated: CASSATDSGNTIYF.

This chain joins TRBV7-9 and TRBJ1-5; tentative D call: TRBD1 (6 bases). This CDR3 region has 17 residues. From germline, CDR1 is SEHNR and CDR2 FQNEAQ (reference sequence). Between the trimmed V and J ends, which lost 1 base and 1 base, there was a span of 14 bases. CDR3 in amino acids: CASSLDYRQESNQPQHF. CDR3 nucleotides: TGTGCCAGCAGCTTAGACTATAGACAGGAGAGCAATCAGCCCCAGCATTTT. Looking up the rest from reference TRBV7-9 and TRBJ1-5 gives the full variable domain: DTGVSQNPRHKITKRGQNVTFRCDPISEHNRLYWYRQTLGQGPEFLTYFQNEAQLEKSRLLSDRFSAERPKGSFSTLEIQRTEQGDSAMYLCASSLDYRQESNQPQHFGDGTRLSIL.

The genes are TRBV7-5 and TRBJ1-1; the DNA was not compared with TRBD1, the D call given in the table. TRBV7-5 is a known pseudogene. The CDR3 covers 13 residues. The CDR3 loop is CVRSSQVNYKAFF. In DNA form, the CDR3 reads TGTGTCAGAAGCTCTCAGGTGAATTACAAAGCTTTCTTT.

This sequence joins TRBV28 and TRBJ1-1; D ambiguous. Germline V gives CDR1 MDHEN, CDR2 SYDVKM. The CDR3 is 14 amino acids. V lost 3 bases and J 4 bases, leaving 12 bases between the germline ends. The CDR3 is CASSFAVRSTEAFF. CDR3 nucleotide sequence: TGTGCCAGCAGTTTCGCAGTTAGGAGCACTGAAGCTTTCTTT.

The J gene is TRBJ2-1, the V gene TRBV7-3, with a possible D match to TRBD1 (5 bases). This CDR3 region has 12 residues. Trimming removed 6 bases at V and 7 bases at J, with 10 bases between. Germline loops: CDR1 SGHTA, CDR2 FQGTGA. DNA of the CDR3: TGTGCCAGCAGGGGGCAGGGAAATGAGCAGTTCTTC. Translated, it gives CASRGQGNEQFF.

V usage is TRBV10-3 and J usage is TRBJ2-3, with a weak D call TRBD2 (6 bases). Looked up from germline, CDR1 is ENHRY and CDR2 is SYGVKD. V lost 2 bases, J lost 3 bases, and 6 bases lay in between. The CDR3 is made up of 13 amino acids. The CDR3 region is CAISERETDTQYF. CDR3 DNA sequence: TGTGCCATCAGTGAGCGGGAGACAGATACGCAGTATTTT.

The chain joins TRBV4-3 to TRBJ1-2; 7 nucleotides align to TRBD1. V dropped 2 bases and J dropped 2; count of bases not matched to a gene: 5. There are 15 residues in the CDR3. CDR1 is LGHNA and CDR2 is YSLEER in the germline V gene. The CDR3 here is CASSQTGDKNYGYTF. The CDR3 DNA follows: TGCGCCAGCAGCCAAACAGGGGACAAGAACTATGGCTACACCTTC.

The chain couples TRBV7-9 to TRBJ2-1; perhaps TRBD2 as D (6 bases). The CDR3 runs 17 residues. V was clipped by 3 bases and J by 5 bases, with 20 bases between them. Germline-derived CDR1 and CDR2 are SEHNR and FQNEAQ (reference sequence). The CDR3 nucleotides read TGTGCCAGCAGCTTTTTCCCCAGGGCCCCGGGGGACAATGAGCAGTTCTTC. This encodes CASSFFPRAPGDNEQFF.

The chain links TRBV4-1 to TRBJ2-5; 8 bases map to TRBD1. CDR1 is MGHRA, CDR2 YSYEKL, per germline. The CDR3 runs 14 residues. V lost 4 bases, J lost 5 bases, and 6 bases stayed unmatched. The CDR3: CASSPGQEWETQYF. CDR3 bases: TGCGCCAGCAGCCCGGGACAGGAGTGGGAGACCCAGTACTTC.

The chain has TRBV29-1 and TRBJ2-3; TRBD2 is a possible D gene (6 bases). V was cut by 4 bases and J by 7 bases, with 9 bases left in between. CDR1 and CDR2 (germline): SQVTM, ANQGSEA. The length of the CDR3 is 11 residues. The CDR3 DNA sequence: TGCAGCGTTGTGGGGGGAAATACGCAGTATTTT. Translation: CSVVGGNTQYF.

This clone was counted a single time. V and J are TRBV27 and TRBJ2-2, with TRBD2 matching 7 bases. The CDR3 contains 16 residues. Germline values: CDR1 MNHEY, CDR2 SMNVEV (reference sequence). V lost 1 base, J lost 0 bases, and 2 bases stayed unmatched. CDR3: CASSLFAGANTGELFF. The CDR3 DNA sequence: TGTGCCAGCAGTTTATTTGCGGGAGCGAACACCGGGGAGCTGTTTTTT.

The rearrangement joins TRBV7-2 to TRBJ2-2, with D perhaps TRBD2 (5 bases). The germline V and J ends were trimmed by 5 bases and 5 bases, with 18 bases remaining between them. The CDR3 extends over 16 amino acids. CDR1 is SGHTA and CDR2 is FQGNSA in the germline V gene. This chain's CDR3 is CASSLTRTGRTGELFF. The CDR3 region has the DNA TGTGCCAGCAGCCTAACTAGGACGGGTAGAACCGGGGAGCTGTTTTTT.